This entry lists 9 T cell receptor beta chains sequenced from one sample in a study of shared clonotypes between healthy human individuals (TCRdb year 2020). The method behind the library was the immunoSEQ multiplex PCR assay. TCRdb limited this immuneACCESS table to in-frame rearrangements with V and J called. A share of clones is missing; checked studies link under half to unresolved V genes, and the rest is unexplained. The sample has roughly 2 million clones on record, 90% to 97% of them singletons. More than 0.1% of the sample lies in the top ten. Sequenced: naive CD4+ T cells sorted from blood. The cell subset or site label for this specimen denotes: CD45RA+ positively selected. The receptor set was obtained from a man younger than 30 in good health.

This clone was seen only once. The chain couples TRBV5-1 to TRBJ2-1; D is unclear. The V gene lost 4 bases and the J gene lost 0 bases, with 11 bases spanning the gap. This CDR3 has 15 residues. Germline V gene sequence: CDR1 SGHRS, CDR2 YFSETQ. CDR3 in amino acids: CASSQAPSSYNEQFF. DNA for the CDR3: TGCGCCAGCAGCCAGGCCCCGAGCTCCTACAATGAGCAGTTCTTC. The variable domain in full, completed from reference TRBV5-1 and TRBJ2-1, reads KAGVTQTPRYLIKTRGQQVTLSCSPISGHRSVSWYQQTPGQGLQFLFEYFSETQRNKGNFPGRFSGRQFSNSRSEMNVSTLELGDSALYLCASSQAPSSYNEQFFGPGTRLTVL.

The chain employs TRBV30 and TRBJ1-5; the match to TRBD1 covers 7 bases. Germline CDR1 GTSNPN, CDR2 SVGIG (reference sequence). Trimming took 4 bases from V and 1 from J; bases not matched to a gene: 1. The CDR3 runs to 13 residues. CDR3 nucleotides: TGTGCCTGGACAGGGGGGAGCAATCAGCCCCAGCATTTT. Its protein is CAWTGGSNQPQHF.

The rearrangement uses TRBV28 and TRBJ1-3, with TRBD1 matching 7 bases. Germline CDR1 reads MDHEN; CDR2 reads SYDVKM. V gave up 6 bases and J gave up 6 bases; unmatched junction bases: 11. The CDR3 totals 15 residues. The chain's CDR3 is CASRPGQPRLNTIYF. The CDR3 coding sequence is TGTGCCAGCAGGCCGGGACAGCCACGGCTAAACACCATATATTTT.

The chain is built from TRBV2 and TRBJ1-2; the D gene is possibly TRBD1 (5 bases). The CDR3 totals 13 residues. The germline V gene has CDR1 SNHLY and CDR2 FYNNEI. V shed 6 bases and J shed 0 bases, with 8 bases lying between them. The CDR3 protein is CASSDRANYGYTF. For the CDR3, the DNA is TGTGCCAGCAGCGACAGAGCTAACTATGGCTACACCTTC.

In its sample, this clone was seen once. V and J are TRBV18 and TRBJ1-2; TRBD1 might be the D (5 bases). The germline V gene encodes CDR1 KGHSH and CDR2 LQKENI. The CDR3 runs to 14 residues. Trimming removed 3 bases from V and 4 bases from J, with 12 bases in between. The CDR3 loop reads CASSPQQDSYGYTF. DNA of the CDR3: TGTGCCAGCTCACCCCAACAGGACTCCTATGGCTACACCTTC.

This clone turned up a few times. V gene TRBV6-1 combines with J gene TRBJ2-5; 10 bases match TRBD2. This CDR3 is built from 15 residues. The J segment lost 6 bases and the V segment lost 6 bases, leaving 10 bases of the junction unmatched. Germline assignment: CDR1 MNHNS and CDR2 SASEGT. This CDR3 is CASSPLAGEAQTQYF. Written as DNA, the CDR3 is TGTGCCAGCAGCCCGCTAGCGGGGGAGGCCCAGACCCAGTACTTC.

This chain connects TRBV7-3 to TRBJ2-2; 7 bases match TRBD1. Germline V gene data show CDR1 as SGHTA and CDR2 as FQGTGA. The CDR3 is 16 amino acids. V shed 5 bases and J 5 bases; nucleotides not matched to a gene: 11. The CDR3 bases are TGTGCCAGCAGCCCAACCGCCGCACAGGGGACCGGGGAGCTGTTTTTT. Amino acid sequence: CASSPTAAQGTGELFF.

This clone came up once. This chain links TRBV27 with TRBJ2-2, with a weak D call TRBD1 (6 bases). The V gene's germline CDR1 is MNHEY and CDR2 SMNVEV (reference sequence). Trimming removed 7 bases from V and 2 bases from J, with 11 bases in between. The CDR3 spans 14 residues. The CDR3, as DNA: TGTGCCAGCAAAAAACAGGGAAACACCGGGGAGCTGTTTTTT. Its protein is CASKKQGNTGELFF.

V gene TRBV27 combines with J gene TRBJ1-2; possible D gene TRBD1, 5 bases. This CDR3 contains 13 residues. Trimming cost V 5 bases and J 12 bases, with 19 bases left between them. Germline V lookup: CDR1 MNHEY, CDR2 SMNVEV (reference sequence). CDR3 coding DNA: TGTGCCAGCAGTCGCAATACTGGGACGAAAAACACCTTC. It encodes CASSRNTGTKNTF.